This TCR beta chain is drawn from a study of T cells in Graves' hyperthyroidism and ophthalmopathy. The CDR3 has 15 residues. CDR1 is MNHEY and CDR2 is SVGEGT in the germline V gene. Amplification of TCR beta CDR3 regions used RNA as the template. The study used the HTBI primer set for a first-round RT-PCR of the TCR CDR3. Each CDR3 protein gets one entry after TCRdb re-called the multiplex PCR reads with MiXCR. The sample shows over 550,000 distinct CDR3 sequences, about a sixth of them seen only once. Findings and caveats of the study: Researchers report that a 13 V-J model separated ophthalmopathy from stable hyperthyroidism.

Worth noting for this clonotype: The target antigen is unknown. Germline and junction disagree at one end, which may indicate a read error.

This sequence was found in a woman under 30 with Graves' hyperthyroidism. This chain links TRBV6-2 or TRBV6-3 with TRBJ2-6; possible D gene TRBD1, 5 bases. Material for sequencing was blood. CDR3 protein: CASGTTGSGANVPTF. CDR3 bases: TGTGCCAGCGGTACGACCGGCTCTGGGGCCAACGTCCCGACTTTC.